This T cell receptor (beta chain) was sequenced during a study of read filtering for tumor transcriptome and immune sequencing. Across the whole study: Transcriptome libraries were built from DNase-treated RNA.

This clonotype was observed many times. The CDR3 is 14 residues long. V was pared by 3 bases and J by 5 bases, with 3 bases of the junction left unmatched. Germline assignment: CDR1 SGDLS and CDR2 YYNGEE. This library used around 400 ng RNA and molecular barcoded adaptors spanning alpha/delta and beta/gamma chains. MiXCR, applied by TCRdb to the reads, yields one record per CDR3 protein. In the table there are tens of thousands of distinct CDR3 sequences, roughly 14% of which are singletons. The source of this sequence is a donor over 35 with multiple myeloma. J is TRBJ1-3 and V is TRBV9, with TRBD1 identical over 9 bases. Sequences were obtained from a population of CD138-negative cells sorted from bone marrow. This CDR3 is CASSEGQGRNTIYF. As DNA, the CDR3 is TGTGCCAGCAGCGAAGGACAGGGGAGAAACACCATATATTTT.